Below, one TCR beta chain is given with its context. Germline V gene lookup returns CDR1 SEHNR and CDR2 FQNEAQ (reference sequence). The V end was cut by 1 base, the J end by 2 bases, with 16 bases between. CDR3 length: 17 amino acids. The record originates from a study of identifying expanded T cells in peripheral blood. No infections or other immune events were documented during collection. Profiled with immunoSEQ multiplex PCR; TCRdb holds only in-frame clones, not every one. This table has 120,000 or so clones, approximately 88% appearing once. The chain has TRBV7-9 and TRBJ2-3; D possibly corresponds to TRBD1 (5 bases). Material for sequencing was blood. The origin of this receptor is a person aged 18-70 years in good health. Here the CDR3 DNA reads TGTGCCAGCAGCTTAGTTGACAGATATTCGGTCACAGATACGCAGTATTTT. It specifies CASSLVDRYSVTDTQYF.